This T cell receptor (beta chain) stems from a study of shared clonotypes between healthy human individuals. The repertoire was sequenced with immunoSEQ multiplex PCR; TCRdb's copy has only in-frame clones and lacks some. The data hold about 980,000 clones, with 76% observed a single time. Trimming at V came to 11 bases and at J to 7 bases, leaving 9 bases not matched to a gene. The germline gives CDR1 MDHEN, CDR2 SYDVKM. The CDR3 runs to 12 residues. Notes on the study in general: Rarefaction curves obtained for sorted subsets showed sequencing incomplete despite large depth.

Of note for this clone: Its antigen is undetermined.

The chain joins TRBV28 to TRBJ1-2, with 8 bases that match TRBD1. The sample comprised memory CD4+ T cells sorted from blood. Stated subset: CD45RA-negative fraction. The receptor comes from a man between 18 and 35 years old in good health. Here the CDR3 reads CALGQESFGYTF. For the CDR3, the DNA is TGTGCCTTGGGACAGGAATCGTTTGGCTACACCTTC.